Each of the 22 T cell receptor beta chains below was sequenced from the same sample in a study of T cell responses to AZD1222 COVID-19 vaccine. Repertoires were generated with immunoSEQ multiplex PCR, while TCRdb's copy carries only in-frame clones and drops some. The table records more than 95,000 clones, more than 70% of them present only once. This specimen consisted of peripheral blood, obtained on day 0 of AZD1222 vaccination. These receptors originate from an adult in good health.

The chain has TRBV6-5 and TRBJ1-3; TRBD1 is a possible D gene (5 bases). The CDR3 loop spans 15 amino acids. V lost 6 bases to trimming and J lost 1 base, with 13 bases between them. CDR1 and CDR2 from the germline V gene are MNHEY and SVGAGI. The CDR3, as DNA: TGTGCCAGCAGCTACGCGGGGCCTTCTGGAAACACCATATATTTT. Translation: CASSYAGPSGNTIYF.

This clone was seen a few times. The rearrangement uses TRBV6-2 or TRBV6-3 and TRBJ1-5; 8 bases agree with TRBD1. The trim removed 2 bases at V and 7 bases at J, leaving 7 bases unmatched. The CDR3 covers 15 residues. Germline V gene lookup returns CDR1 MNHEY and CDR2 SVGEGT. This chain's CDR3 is CASSYPGQGDQPQHF. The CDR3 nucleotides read TGTGCCAGCAGTTACCCTGGACAGGGAGACCAGCCCCAGCATTTT.

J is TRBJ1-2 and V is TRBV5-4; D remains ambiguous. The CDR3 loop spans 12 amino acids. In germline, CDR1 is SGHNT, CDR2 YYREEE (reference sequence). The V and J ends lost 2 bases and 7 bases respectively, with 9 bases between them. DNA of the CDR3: TGTGCCAGCAGCTTCGTTTCGTCTGGCTACACCTTC. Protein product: CASSFVSSGYTF.

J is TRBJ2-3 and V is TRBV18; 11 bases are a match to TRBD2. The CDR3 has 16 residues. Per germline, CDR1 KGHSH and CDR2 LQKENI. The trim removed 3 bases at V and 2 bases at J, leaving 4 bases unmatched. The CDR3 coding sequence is TGTGCCAGCTCACCCGGGACTAGCGGATACACAGATACGCAGTATTTT. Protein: CASSPGTSGYTDTQYF.

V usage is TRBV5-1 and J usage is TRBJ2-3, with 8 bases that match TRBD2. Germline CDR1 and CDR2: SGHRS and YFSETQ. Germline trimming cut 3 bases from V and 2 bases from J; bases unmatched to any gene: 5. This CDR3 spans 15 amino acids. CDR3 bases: TGCGCCAGCAGCTCCCAAGCGGGAGACACAGATACGCAGTATTTT. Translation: CASSSQAGDTDTQYF.

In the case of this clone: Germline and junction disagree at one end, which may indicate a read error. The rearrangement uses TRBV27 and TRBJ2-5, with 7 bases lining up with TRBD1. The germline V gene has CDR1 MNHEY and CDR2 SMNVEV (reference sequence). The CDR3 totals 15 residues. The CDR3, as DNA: TGTGCCAGCAAGACAGGGATGAACAAACAAGAGACCCAGCACTTC. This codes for CASKTGMNKQETQHF.

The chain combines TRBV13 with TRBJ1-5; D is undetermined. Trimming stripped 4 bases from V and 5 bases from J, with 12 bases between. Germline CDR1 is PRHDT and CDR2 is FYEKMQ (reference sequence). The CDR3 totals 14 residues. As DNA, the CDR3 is TGTGCCAGCAGCTCGCGCATGGCGGATCAGCCCCAGCATTTT. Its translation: CASSSRMADQPQHF.

The CDR3, as DNA: TGCGCCAGCGGGGGACAGAGGAACACTGAAGCTTTCTTT. This translates into CASGGQRNTEAFF. The V and J genes are TRBV10-2 and TRBJ1-1, with TRBD1 matching over 7 bases. The trim removed 8 bases at V and 1 base at J, leaving 4 bases unmatched. The CDR3 covers 13 residues. From germline, CDR1 is WSHSY and CDR2 SAAADI.

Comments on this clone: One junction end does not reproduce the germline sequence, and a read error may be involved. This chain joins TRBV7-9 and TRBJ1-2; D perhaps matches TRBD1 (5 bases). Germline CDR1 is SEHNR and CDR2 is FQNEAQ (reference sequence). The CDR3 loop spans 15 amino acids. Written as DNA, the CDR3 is TGTGCCAGCAGCCTACACCCCCAAAGGCAGGGTGGTTGCGCCTTC. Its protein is CASSLHPQRQGGCAF.

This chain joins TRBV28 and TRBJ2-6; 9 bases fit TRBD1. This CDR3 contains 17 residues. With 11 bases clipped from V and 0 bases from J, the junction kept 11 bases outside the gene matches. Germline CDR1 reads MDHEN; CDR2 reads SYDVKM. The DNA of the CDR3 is TGTGCCGCGGTAAGGGACAGGGCCTTCTCTGGGGCCAACGTCCTGACTTTC. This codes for CAAVRDRAFSGANVLTF.

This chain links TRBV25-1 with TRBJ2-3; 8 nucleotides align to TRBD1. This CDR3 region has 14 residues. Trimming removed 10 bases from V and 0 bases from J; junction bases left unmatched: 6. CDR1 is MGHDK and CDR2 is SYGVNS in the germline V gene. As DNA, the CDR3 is TGTGCCACTCAGGGGGCAATTAGCACAGATACGCAGTATTTT. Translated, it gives CATQGAISTDTQYF.

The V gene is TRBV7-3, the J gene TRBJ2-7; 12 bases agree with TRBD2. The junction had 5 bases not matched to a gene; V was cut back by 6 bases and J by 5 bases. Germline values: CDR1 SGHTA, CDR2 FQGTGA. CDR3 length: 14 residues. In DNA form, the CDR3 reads TGTGCCAGCAGGCCGACTAGCGGGAGCCACGAGCAGTACTTC. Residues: CASRPTSGSHEQYF.

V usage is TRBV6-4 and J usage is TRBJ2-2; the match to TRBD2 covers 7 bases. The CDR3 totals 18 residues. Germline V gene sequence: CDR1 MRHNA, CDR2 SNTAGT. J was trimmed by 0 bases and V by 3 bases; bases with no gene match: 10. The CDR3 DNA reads TGTGCCAGCAGTGAGGGCCTAGCGGATCTCGCGAACACCGGGGAGCTGTTTTTT. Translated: CASSEGLADLANTGELFF.

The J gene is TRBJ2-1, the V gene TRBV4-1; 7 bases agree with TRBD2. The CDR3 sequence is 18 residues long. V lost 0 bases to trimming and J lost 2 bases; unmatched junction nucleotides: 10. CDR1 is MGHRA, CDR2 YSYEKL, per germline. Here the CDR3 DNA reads TGCGCCAGCAGCCAAGATTTCTTTGGCGGGAGTCCCTACAATGAGCAGTTCTTC. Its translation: CASSQDFFGGSPYNEQFF.

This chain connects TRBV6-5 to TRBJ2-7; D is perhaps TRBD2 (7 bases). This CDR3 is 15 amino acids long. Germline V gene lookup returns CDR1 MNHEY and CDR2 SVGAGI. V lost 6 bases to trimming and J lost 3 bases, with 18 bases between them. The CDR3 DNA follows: TGTGCCAGCAGAGGGGGGGTGGAGGCTTTCTACGAGCAGTACTTC. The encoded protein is CASRGGVEAFYEQYF.

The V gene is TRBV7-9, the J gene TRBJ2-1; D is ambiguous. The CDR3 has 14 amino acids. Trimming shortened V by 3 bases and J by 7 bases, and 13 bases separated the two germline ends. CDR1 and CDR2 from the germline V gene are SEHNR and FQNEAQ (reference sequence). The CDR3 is CASSLPTAANEQFF. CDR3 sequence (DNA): TGTGCCAGCAGCTTGCCCACAGCAGCTAATGAGCAGTTCTTC.

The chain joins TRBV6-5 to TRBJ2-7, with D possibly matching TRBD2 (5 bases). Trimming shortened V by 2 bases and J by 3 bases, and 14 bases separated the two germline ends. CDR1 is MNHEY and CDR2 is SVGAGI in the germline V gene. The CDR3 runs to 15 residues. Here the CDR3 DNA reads TGTGCCAGCAGTTACGGTCTAGCAGCCCTCTACGAGCAGTACTTC. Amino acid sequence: CASSYGLAALYEQYF.

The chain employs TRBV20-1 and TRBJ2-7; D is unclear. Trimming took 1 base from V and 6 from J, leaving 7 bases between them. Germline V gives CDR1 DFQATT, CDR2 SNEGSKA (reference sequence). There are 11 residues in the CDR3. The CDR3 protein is CSARVSTEQYF. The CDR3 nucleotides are TGCAGTGCTAGAGTGAGTACCGAGCAGTACTTC.

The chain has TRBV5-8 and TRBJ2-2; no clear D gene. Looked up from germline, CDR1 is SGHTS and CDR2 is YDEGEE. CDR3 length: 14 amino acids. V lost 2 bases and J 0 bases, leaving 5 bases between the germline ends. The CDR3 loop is CASSFLPNTGELFF. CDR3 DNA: TGTGCCAGCAGCTTTCTCCCGAACACCGGGGAGCTGTTTTTT.

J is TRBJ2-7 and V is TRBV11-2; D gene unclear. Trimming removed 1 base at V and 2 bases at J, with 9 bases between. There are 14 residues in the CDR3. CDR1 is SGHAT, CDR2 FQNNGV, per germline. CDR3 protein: CASSLATSTYEQYF. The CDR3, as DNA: TGTGCCAGCAGCTTAGCTACAAGTACCTACGAGCAGTACTTC.

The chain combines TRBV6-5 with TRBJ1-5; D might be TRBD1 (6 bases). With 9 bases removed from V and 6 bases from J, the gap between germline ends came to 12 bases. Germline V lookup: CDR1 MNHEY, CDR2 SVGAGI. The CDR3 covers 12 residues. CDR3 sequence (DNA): TGTGCCAGTGCGGGGGCGGGTCAGCCCCAGCATTTT. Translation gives CASAGAGQPQHF.

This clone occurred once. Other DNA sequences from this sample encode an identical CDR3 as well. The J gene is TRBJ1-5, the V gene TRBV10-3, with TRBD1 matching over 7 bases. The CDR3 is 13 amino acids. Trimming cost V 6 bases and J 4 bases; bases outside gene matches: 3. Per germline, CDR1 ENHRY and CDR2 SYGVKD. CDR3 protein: CAIRETGNQPQHF. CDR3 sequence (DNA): TGTGCCATCAGAGAGACAGGGAATCAGCCCCAGCATTTT.